A single sample gave rise to the 32 T cell receptor beta chains below, sequenced in a study of CD8+CD57+ T cells in acquired aplastic anemia. Genomic DNA provided the template from which TCR beta VDJ and CDR3 profiles were obtained. TCRdb itself ran the reads through MiXCR, one entry per CDR3 protein. Of fewer than 200,000 distinct CDR3 sequences listed, roughly 45% are singletons. Sequenced material: sorted CD4+, CD8+, or CD8+CD57+ T cells (not recorded which) from PBMCs. These receptors came from a human donor in good health.

The V gene is TRBV7-3, the J gene TRBJ2-1; TRBD1 agrees at 7 bases. CDR1 SGHTA and CDR2 FQGTGA come from the germline V gene. The V and J ends lost 5 bases and 10 bases, in that order; junction bases with no gene match: 11. This CDR3 is built from 14 residues. The CDR3 DNA reads as TGTGCCAGCAGCCAAGATGGTAGGGGGCGAGAGCAGTTCTTC. Its protein product is CASSQDGRGREQFF.

The genes are TRBV24-1 and TRBJ1-5; possibly TRBD1 for D (5 bases). Deletions cut 7 bases from V and 5 bases from J, with 11 bases between. This CDR3 has 13 residues. Germline CDR1 is KGHDR and CDR2 is SFDVKD. The CDR3 loop is CATSGRADQPQHF. CDR3 bases: TGTGCCACCAGCGGCAGGGCAGATCAGCCCCAGCATTTT.

This clonotype was found many times. The CDR3 is CASSFGTTEYEQYF. DNA for the CDR3: TGTGCCAGCAGCTTCGGGACAACCGAATACGAGCAGTACTTC. V gene TRBV7-2 combines with J gene TRBJ2-7; possibly TRBD1 for D (6 bases). CDR1 is SGHTA and CDR2 is FQGNSA in the germline V gene. The CDR3 has 14 residues. With 3 bases removed from V and 4 bases from J, the gap between germline ends came to 13 bases.

At least ten counts were recorded for this clonotype. The chain is built from TRBV10-3 and TRBJ2-1, with TRBD2 matching 8 bases. Germline values: CDR1 ENHRY, CDR2 SYGVKD. The CDR3 runs to 14 residues. J was trimmed by 7 bases and V by 8 bases; bases with no gene match: 10. CDR3 in DNA: TGTGCCATCGCCTTGTCGGGGGGGAAAAATGAGCAGTTCTTC. Its translation is CAIALSGGKNEQFF.

The chain recombines TRBV20-1 with TRBJ2-2; TRBD1 might be the D (6 bases). Trimming took 2 bases from V and 7 from J, leaving 20 bases between them. Germline V gene lookup returns CDR1 DFQATT and CDR2 SNEGSKA (reference sequence). This CDR3 is built from 16 residues. The CDR3 region has the DNA TGCAGTGCTAGACCTACAGGGTCTGTTGGCAGCGGGGAGCTGTTTTTT. Protein product: CSARPTGSVGSGELFF.

This clonotype was counted ten times or more. This rearrangement joins TRBV4-2 to TRBJ2-5, with 11 bases identical to TRBD2. After removal of 7 bases from V and 1 base from J, the junction contained 14 bases not matched to a gene. The CDR3 covers 18 residues. The germline V gene encodes CDR1 LGHNA and CDR2 YNFKEQ. CDR3 bases: TGTGCCAGCACCCCGAGTGGTAGCGGGGGGGGATTCCAAGAGACCCAGTACTTC. Translated, it gives CASTPSGSGGGFQETQYF.

V and J are TRBV9 and TRBJ2-2; D assignment may be TRBD1 or TRBD2 (5 bases each). V lost 6 bases to trimming and J lost 6 bases, with 9 bases between them. The CDR3 loop spans 12 amino acids. CDR1 is SGDLS and CDR2 is YYNGEE in the germline V gene. This chain's CDR3 is CASTRDPGELFF. CDR3 nucleotide sequence: TGTGCCAGCACCAGGGACCCCGGGGAGCTGTTTTTT.

This clonotype was seen just once. This chain connects TRBV2 to TRBJ1-6, with D unresolved. V was clipped by 4 bases and J by 9 bases, with 10 bases between them. This CDR3 comprises 13 residues. Germline CDR1 SNHLY, CDR2 FYNNEI. CDR3 bases: TGTGCCAGCAGTGGCGGCCAACGTTCACCCCTCCACTTT. This gives the protein CASSGGQRSPLHF.

In this sample, this clonotype turned up a few times. This chain joins TRBV30 and TRBJ2-7; D remains unclear. CDR1 GTSNPN and CDR2 SVGIG come from the germline V gene (reference sequence). The CDR3 is made up of 11 amino acids. The V end was cut by 3 bases, the J end by 4 bases, with 7 bases between. The CDR3 DNA is TGTGCCTGGAGCTTCGAGTACGAGCAGTACTTC. Protein: CAWSFEYEQYF.

With regard to this clonotype: Germline is not matched at one junction end, which may reflect a read error. V and J are TRBV7-2 and TRBJ2-1, with D unresolved. The CDR3 consists of 12 residues. The germline CDR1 and CDR2 sequences are SGHTA and FQGNSA. CDR3 coding DNA: TGTGCCAGCAGCTTCAGGCGTGGTGAGCAGTCTTTC. Translating it yields CASSFRRGEQSF.

This chain connects TRBV11-2 to TRBJ1-6, with D uncertain. There are 13 residues in the CDR3. Trimming pared 6 bases from V and 7 bases from J, leaving 10 bases between. Per the germline V gene, CDR1 is SGHAT and CDR2 is FQNNGV. The CDR3 DNA sequence: TGTGCCAGCAGTGATCTGAGAAATTCACCCCTCCACTTT. This sequence encodes CASSDLRNSPLHF.

This clonotype was recorded once. A much larger clonotype is one base distant, so this may be a read error. The gene calls are TRBV4-2 and TRBJ1-4; 7 bases are shared with TRBD1. The CDR3 loop spans 15 amino acids. CDR1 is LGHNA and CDR2 is YNFKEQ in the germline V gene. This CDR3 is CACSQTGQSNEKLFF. Written as DNA, the CDR3 is TGTGCCTGCAGCCAAACGGGACAGAGCAATGAAAAACTGTTTTTT.

The sample holds many counts of this clonotype. This rearrangement joins TRBV5-4 to TRBJ2-5; possibly TRBD2 for D (6 bases). This CDR3 is built from 14 residues. Germline CDR1 SGHNT, CDR2 YYREEE (reference sequence). Deletions cut 0 bases from V and 4 bases from J, with 10 bases between. The CDR3 region has the DNA TGTGCCAGCAGCTTGGGGGCGGAGGGAGAGACCCAGTACTTC. Its translation: CASSLGAEGETQYF.

This clonotype has just a few counts. The chain employs TRBV10-1 and TRBJ1-6, with unresolved D. Trimming pared 3 bases from V and 8 bases from J, leaving 5 bases between. The CDR3 is 12 residues long. Germline loops: CDR1 WNHNN, CDR2 SYGVQD (reference sequence). The CDR3 region is CASSDAYSPLHF. For the CDR3, the DNA is TGCGCCAGCAGTGACGCGTATTCACCCCTCCACTTT.

With regard to this clonotype: The CDR3 ends on some other residue instead of the conserved phenylalanine or tryptophan, so this is likely a read error. This sequence joins TRBV4-3 and TRBJ2-7, with a tentative D call TRBD1 (6 bases). CDR1 and CDR2 from the germline V gene are LGHNA and YSLEER. V was trimmed by 0 bases and J by 6 bases, leaving 12 bases between them. The CDR3 is 14 amino acids. The CDR3 loop is CASSQEQARGEQYL. Written as DNA, the CDR3 is TGCGCCAGCAGCCAAGAACAAGCCAGGGGCGAGCAGTACCTC.

Regarding this clonotype: Possible read error: a much larger clone is one base away. The CDR3 nucleotides read TGTGCCAGCAGCCAATATCTTAGCGGGGGTGACAATGAGCAGTTCTTC. Amino acids: CASSQYLSGGDNEQFF. V usage is TRBV4-2 and J usage is TRBJ2-1; 9 nucleotides align to TRBD2. Germline V gene data show CDR1 as LGHNA and CDR2 as YNFKEQ. The V segment lost 2 bases and the J segment 5 bases; nucleotides outside the gene matches: 7. This CDR3 spans 16 amino acids.

About this clonotype: As the CDR3 is not closed by the conserved phenylalanine or tryptophan, this likely results from a read error. V is TRBV3-1 and J is TRBJ2-3; 8 nucleotides agree with TRBD2. Germline values: CDR1 LGHDT, CDR2 YNNKEL (reference sequence). V shed 5 bases and J 6 bases; nucleotides not matched to a gene: 10. The CDR3 consists of 15 residues. CDR3 DNA: TGTGCCAGCAGCATGGGACTAGAGAATTGGGATACGCAGTATCTT. It is translated as CASSMGLENWDTQYL.

As to this clonotype: One base away lies a much larger clone, so this may be a sequencing read error. The CDR3 sequence: CASSETPTGTATYEQYF. DNA of the CDR3: TGCGCCAGCAGTGAGACTCCAACCGGGACAGCTACCTACGAGCAGTACTTC. The rearrangement uses TRBV10-2 and TRBJ2-7; TRBD1 matches 7 bases. Germline V lookup: CDR1 WSHSY, CDR2 SAAADI. This CDR3 comprises 17 residues. The V segment lost 2 bases and the J segment 2 bases; nucleotides outside the gene matches: 12.

This clonotype was counted many times. The chain joins TRBV5-4 to TRBJ2-2, with D perhaps being TRBD1 or TRBD2 (6 bases each). Germline values: CDR1 SGHNT, CDR2 YYREEE (reference sequence). The CDR3 is 13 amino acids. The V end was cut by 2 bases, the J end by 7 bases, with 9 bases between. This CDR3 is CASSFGGSGELFF. The CDR3 nucleotides are TGTGCCAGCAGCTTCGGGGGCAGCGGGGAGCTGTTTTTT.

The chain recombines TRBV9 with TRBJ1-6; 7 bases map to TRBD1. Unmatched junction bases numbered 7, after V lost 2 bases and J lost 5 bases. The germline V gene has CDR1 SGDLS and CDR2 YYNGEE. CDR3 length equals 16 residues. CDR3 region: CASSVYGTENNSPLHF. CDR3 DNA sequence: TGTGCCAGCAGCGTTTATGGGACAGAAAATAATTCACCCCTCCACTTT.

The chain carries TRBV12-3 or TRBV12-4 and TRBJ2-7; the match to TRBD1 covers 8 bases. This CDR3 contains 13 residues. J was trimmed by 7 bases and V by 3 bases; bases with no gene match: 5. In nucleotides, the CDR3 is TGTGCCAGCAGTTTGACAGGGGACGGAGAGCAGTACTTC. The encoded protein is CASSLTGDGEQYF.

Here the CDR3 DNA reads TGTGCCAGCAGCAGGGACAGATACGAGCAGTACTTC. As protein: CASSRDRYEQYF. V is TRBV7-2 and J is TRBJ2-7, with 7 bases that match TRBD1. This CDR3 is 12 amino acids long. Germline CDR1 and CDR2: SGHTA and FQGNSA. The J segment lost 4 bases and the V segment lost 5 bases, leaving 2 bases of the junction unmatched.

This clonotype was picked up many times. The chain links TRBV5-4 to TRBJ2-7; D not certain. Between the trimmed V and J ends, which lost 1 base and 0 bases, there was a span of 17 bases. Germline CDR1 and CDR2: SGHNT and YYREEE (reference sequence). This CDR3 has 17 amino acids. This chain's CDR3 is CASSLFMQRPSSYEQYF. The CDR3 region has the DNA TGTGCCAGCAGCTTGTTTATGCAGCGTCCAAGCTCCTACGAGCAGTACTTC.

This rearrangement joins TRBV24-1 to TRBJ2-2; D gene unclear. Germline V gene sequence: CDR1 KGHDR, CDR2 SFDVKD. The CDR3 runs 16 residues. V lost 2 bases and J lost 1, with 10 bases in between. The CDR3 DNA is TGTGCCACCAGTGATTGGCGGACCCAGAACACCGGGGAGCTGTTTTTT. Translation: CATSDWRTQNTGELFF.

This chain's CDR3 is CASSVGYRGEGHEQFF. In DNA form, the CDR3 reads TGTGCCAGCAGCGTAGGGTATAGGGGGGAGGGCCATGAGCAGTTCTTC. The J gene is TRBJ2-1, the V gene TRBV11-2; D is possibly TRBD2 (7 bases). V shed 5 bases and J shed 8 bases, with 22 bases lying between them. CDR1 and CDR2 (germline): SGHAT, FQNNGV. The CDR3 covers 16 residues.

The chain recombines TRBV4-3 with TRBJ2-5; a weak D match, TRBD1 (6 bases). The CDR3 totals 16 residues. The germline V and J ends were trimmed by 4 bases and 1 base, with 16 bases remaining between them. CDR1 LGHNA and CDR2 YSLEER come from the germline V gene. The CDR3 DNA sequence: TGCGCCAGCAGCCTGCAACAGGGACGAAGCCAAGAGACCCAGTACTTC. This translates into CASSLQQGRSQETQYF.

This clonotype was observed a few times. This sequence joins TRBV30 and TRBJ1-4, with 10 bases identical to TRBD1. The CDR3 consists of 13 residues. Germline V gene data show CDR1 as GTSNPN and CDR2 as SVGIG (reference sequence). V dropped 5 bases and J dropped 8; count of bases not matched to a gene: 5. CDR3 nucleotide sequence: TGTGCCTGGGGGGGGACAGGGGCCGAAAAACTGTTTTTT. Translation gives CAWGGTGAEKLFF. Full variable domain (rest looked up from reference TRBV30 and TRBJ1-4): SQTIHQWPATLVQPVGSPLSLECTVEGTSNPNLYWYRQAAGRGLQLLFYSVGIGQISSEVPQNLSASRPQDRQFILSSKKLLLSDSGFYLCAWGGTGAEKLFFGSGTQLSVL.

This clonotype was detected only once. The gene calls are TRBV29-1 and TRBJ1-1; D unclear. The CDR3 has 13 residues. The germline V gene encodes CDR1 SQVTM and CDR2 ANQGSEA. V was cut by 2 bases and J by 6 bases, with 13 bases left in between. In DNA form, the CDR3 reads TGCAGCGTTGAAATGCCGGAAGAGGCTGAAGCTTTCTTT. Translating it yields CSVEMPEEAEAFF.

This clonotype was recorded many times. This chain connects TRBV10-3 to TRBJ2-7; TRBD1 aligns across 7 bases. V lost 0 bases, J lost 2 bases, and 7 bases stayed unmatched. The CDR3 is made up of 16 amino acids. CDR1 is ENHRY, CDR2 SYGVKD, per germline. CDR3 nucleotide sequence: TGTGCCATCAGTGAGTCCCCGACAGGGCTAGCCTACGAGCAGTACTTC. This sequence encodes CAISESPTGLAYEQYF.

This clonotype was counted a few times. A read error may be the cause here, since a much bigger clone is one base away. V usage is TRBV19 and J usage is TRBJ2-3, with D possibly being TRBD2 (5 bases). The germline CDR1 and CDR2 sequences are LNHDA and SQIVND (reference sequence). The CDR3 runs 18 residues. Trimming removed 0 bases from V and 2 bases from J, with 18 bases in between. Here the CDR3 DNA reads TGTGCCAGTAGTATAGATGCCCCTGTGAGCGGAGACACAGATACGCAGTATTTT. The encoded protein is CASSIDAPVSGDTDTQYF.

At least ten counts were recorded for this clonotype. The chain carries TRBV2 and TRBJ2-1, with D uncertain. Trimming removed 7 bases at V and 0 bases at J, with 13 bases between. CDR1 is SNHLY and CDR2 is FYNNEI in the germline V gene. The CDR3 spans 15 residues. The CDR3 region has the DNA TGTGCCAGCAACAAAGAGCCGAGCTCCTACAATGAGCAGTTCTTC. Translation: CASNKEPSSYNEQFF.

This clonotype has more than one count but fewer than ten. The genes are TRBV18 and TRBJ2-7; 12 bases fit TRBD1. The ends lost 3 bases at V and 6 bases at J; junction bases unmatched: 6. The CDR3 has 15 residues. From germline, CDR1 is KGHSH and CDR2 LQKENI. The CDR3 protein is CASSPPGQGAFEQYF. DNA of the CDR3: TGTGCCAGCTCACCCCCGGGACAGGGGGCGTTCGAGCAGTACTTC.